A single sample is the source of the 28 T cell receptor beta chains below, sequenced in a study of T cells in tumors after PD-1 blockade. Some clones are missing from TCRdb's copy, which holds only in-frame ones; the method was immunoSEQ multiplex PCR. This table holds about 14,000 clones, roughly 80% found once. Material: PBMCs, obtained after anti-PD-1 treatment. The receptors come from a human donor with basal cell carcinoma.

The chain carries TRBV7-2 and TRBJ1-6; 12 nucleotides line up with TRBD1. The CDR3 extends over 17 amino acids. CDR1 is SGHTA, CDR2 FQGNSA, per germline. V shed 2 bases, J shed 9 bases, and the junction held 8 bases outside the gene matches. The CDR3 loop reads CASSLLGGQGAGSPLHF. The CDR3 DNA reads TGTGCCAGCAGCTTATTAGGGGGACAGGGGGCTGGTTCACCCCTCCACTTT. Full variable domain (remainder filled in from reference TRBV7-2 and TRBJ1-6): GAGVSQSPSNKVTEKGKDVELRCDPISGHTALYWYRQSLGQGLEFLIYFQGNSAPDKSGLPSDRFSAERTGGSVSTLTIQRTQQEDSAVYLCASSLLGGQGAGSPLHFGNGTRLTVT.

This sequence joins TRBV10-2 and TRBJ1-5; 10 nucleotides line up with TRBD1. The V gene end was trimmed by 6 bases and the J gene end by 6 bases; junction bases not matched to a gene: 8. The germline gives CDR1 WSHSY, CDR2 SAAADI. The CDR3 is 15 residues long. CDR3 loop: CASSPRQGAGQPQHF. The CDR3 coding sequence is TGCGCCAGCAGCCCTCGACAGGGGGCGGGTCAGCCCCAGCATTTT.

The chain uses TRBV29-1 and TRBJ2-1; tentative D call: TRBD1 (5 bases). The germline V gene encodes CDR1 SQVTM and CDR2 ANQGSEA. The CDR3 covers 16 residues. V was clipped by 4 bases and J by 1 base, with 17 bases between them. The DNA for the CDR3 is TGCAGCGTTGGGTCCCAGGGATCAGGGTCCTACAATGAGCAGTTCTTC. Amino acids: CSVGSQGSGSYNEQFF.

The chain employs TRBV27 and TRBJ2-1, with 8 bases matching TRBD1. Unmatched junction bases numbered 8, after V lost 4 bases and J lost 0 bases. The germline V gene encodes CDR1 MNHEY and CDR2 SMNVEV (reference sequence). CDR3 length: 17 amino acids. As DNA, the CDR3 is TGTGCCAGCAGTTCTAACCGCGACAGGGGCTCCTACAATGAGCAGTTCTTC. It yields the protein CASSSNRDRGSYNEQFF.

The chain has TRBV28 and TRBJ1-6; no firm D call. Trimming removed 6 bases from V and 4 bases from J, with 13 bases in between. CDR3 size: 15 residues. CDR1 is MDHEN, CDR2 SYDVKM, per germline. The CDR3 is CASSPGRAYNSPLHF. The CDR3 DNA reads TGTGCCAGCAGCCCGGGGAGAGCATATAATTCACCCCTCCACTTT.

The chain recombines TRBV28 with TRBJ2-5, with TRBD2 identical over 13 bases. Germline V gene data show CDR1 as MDHEN and CDR2 as SYDVKM. V shed 5 bases, J shed 7 bases, and the junction held 7 bases outside the gene matches. The CDR3 has 15 amino acids. The CDR3 loop is CASSTLAGGRGTQYF. CDR3 sequence (DNA): TGTGCCAGCAGTACACTAGCGGGGGGGAGGGGGACCCAGTACTTC. The variable domain in full, completed from reference TRBV28 and TRBJ2-5, reads DVKVTQSSRYLVKRTGEKVFLECVQDMDHENMFWYRQDPGLGLRLIYFSYDVKMKEKGDIPEGYSVSREKKERFSLILESASTNQTSMYLCASSTLAGGRGTQYFGPGTRLLVL.

The J gene is TRBJ2-5, the V gene TRBV28; 9 nucleotides align to TRBD1. This CDR3 is built from 15 residues. The germline CDR1 and CDR2 sequences are MDHEN and SYDVKM. V was clipped by 5 bases and J by 1 base; unmatched bases: 5. Here the CDR3 reads CASSGGGQGQETQYF. CDR3 coding DNA: TGTGCCAGCAGTGGGGGGGGACAGGGCCAAGAGACCCAGTACTTC.

The V gene is TRBV6-5, the J gene TRBJ1-5, with a weak D call TRBD1 (6 bases). V lost 4 bases, J lost 3 bases, and 13 bases lay in between. CDR3 size: 15 residues. Germline V gives CDR1 MNHEY, CDR2 SVGAGI. The CDR3 sequence: CASSFAGDDNQPQHF. CDR3 bases: TGTGCCAGCAGTTTCGCAGGGGATGACAATCAGCCCCAGCATTTT.

This rearrangement joins TRBV6-2 or TRBV6-3 to TRBJ2-7; tentatively, D is TRBD1 (6 bases). The CDR3 is 16 amino acids. Germline CDR1 reads MNHEY; CDR2 reads SVGEGT. The V end was cut by 0 bases, the J end by 2 bases, with 14 bases between. CDR3: CASSYSRDKYPYEQYF. The CDR3 coding sequence is TGTGCCAGCAGTTACTCCCGGGACAAATACCCCTACGAGCAGTACTTC.

This clone was observed a few times. The gene calls are TRBV6-5 and TRBJ2-7; 11 nucleotides agree with TRBD1. Germline V gives CDR1 MNHEY, CDR2 SVGAGI. Losses at the gene ends were 2 bases for V and 6 bases for J; bases not matched to a gene: 0. This CDR3 has 13 amino acids. The CDR3 DNA is TGTGCCAGCAGTTACGGGACAGGGGGCGAGCAGTACTTC. This gives the protein CASSYGTGGEQYF.

This chain links TRBV19 with TRBJ1-3; TRBD1 agrees at 10 bases. The CDR3 is made up of 16 amino acids. Germline V gives CDR1 LNHDA, CDR2 SQIVND (reference sequence). After removal of 4 bases from V and 5 bases from J, the junction contained 8 bases not matched to a gene. CDR3 in amino acids: CASSNPGTGERNTIYF. Written as DNA, the CDR3 is TGTGCCAGTAGTAACCCCGGGACAGGGGAAAGAAACACCATATATTTT.

The V gene is TRBV2, the J gene TRBJ2-7, with D possibly being TRBD1 or TRBD2 (5 bases each). This CDR3 spans 14 amino acids. V lost 7 bases and J 1 base, leaving 14 bases between the germline ends. Germline V lookup: CDR1 SNHLY, CDR2 FYNNEI. The CDR3 spells CASTPGTSSYEQYF. The DNA of the CDR3 is TGTGCCAGCACCCCCGGGACCTCTTCCTACGAGCAGTACTTC.

The chain is built from TRBV2 and TRBJ1-2, with 7 bases lining up with TRBD1. Per the germline V gene, CDR1 is SNHLY and CDR2 is FYNNEI. The CDR3 consists of 16 residues. After removal of 8 bases from V and 6 bases from J, the junction contained 18 bases not matched to a gene. The CDR3 here is CASGRRTGVIVDGYTF. CDR3 bases: TGTGCCAGCGGGAGGCGAACAGGGGTCATCGTAGATGGCTACACCTTC.

There are a few counts of this clone. This CDR3 is also generated by other DNA sequences in the sample. The rearrangement links TRBV5-6 to TRBJ2-1, with 11 bases identical to TRBD2. Trimming cost V 0 bases and J 10 bases; bases outside gene matches: 6. There are 15 residues in the CDR3. CDR1 is SGHDT and CDR2 is YYEEEE in the germline V gene. In nucleotides, the CDR3 is TGTGCCAGCAGCTTGGGGCTAGCGGGGGGAGGGGAGCAGTTCTTC. Protein product: CASSLGLAGGGEQFF.

The table lists this clone with a few counts. J is TRBJ1-6 and V is TRBV5-1, with TRBD1 identical over 8 bases. The CDR3 extends over 13 amino acids. With V trimmed by 6 bases and J by 5 bases, 1 base remained unmatched. Germline lookup yields CDR1 SGHRS and CDR2 YFSETQ. The CDR3 region is CASNRGNNSPLHF. The CDR3 DNA follows: TGCGCCAGCAACAGGGGGAATAATTCACCCCTCCACTTT.

This clone was seen only once. V gene TRBV30 combines with J gene TRBJ2-7, with 7 bases matching TRBD1. Germline V lookup: CDR1 GTSNPN, CDR2 SVGIG (reference sequence). The CDR3 length is 12 residues. V was clipped by 7 bases and J by 7 bases; unmatched bases: 10. CDR3 in DNA: TGTGCCTCCCGGGACAGCCATCAGGAGCAGTACTTC. It codes for CASRDSHQEQYF.

This clone occurred once. The CDR3, as DNA: TGCGCCAGCAGCCAAGTCGGGACAGGAAATCAGCCCCAGCATTTT. Residues: CASSQVGTGNQPQHF. The gene calls are TRBV4-1 and TRBJ1-5, with 8 bases fitting TRBD1. Germline lookup yields CDR1 MGHRA and CDR2 YSYEKL. V shed 1 base and J 4 bases; nucleotides not matched to a gene: 3. The CDR3 totals 15 residues.

This chain uses TRBV18 with TRBJ2-5, with 8 nucleotides matching TRBD1. Germline V lookup: CDR1 KGHSH, CDR2 LQKENI. The CDR3 totals 15 residues. V shed 2 bases and J 2 bases; nucleotides not matched to a gene: 4. In DNA form, the CDR3 reads TGTGCCAGCTCACCATCTGGGACAGGTCAAGAGACCCAGTACTTC. Amino acids: CASSPSGTGQETQYF.

The genes are TRBV2 and TRBJ1-2, with 8 bases lining up with TRBD1. V lost 6 bases to trimming and J lost 4 bases; unmatched junction nucleotides: 7. The CDR3 contains 14 residues. Looked up from germline, CDR1 is SNHLY and CDR2 is FYNNEI. The CDR3 protein is CASRMTGDGYGYTF. The DNA of the CDR3 is TGTGCCAGCAGGATGACAGGGGATGGCTATGGCTACACCTTC. The variable domain in full, completed from reference TRBV2 and TRBJ1-2, reads EPEVTQTPSHQVTQMGQEVILRCVPISNHLYFYWYRQILGQKVEFLVSFYNNEISEKSEIFDDQFSVERPDGSNFTLKIRSTKLEDSAMYFCASRMTGDGYGYTFGSGTRLTVV.

The rearrangement joins TRBV5-1 to TRBJ1-5; D unclear. Germline assignment: CDR1 SGHRS and CDR2 YFSETQ. Deletions cut 0 bases from V and 8 bases from J, with 9 bases between. The CDR3 loop spans 13 amino acids. The CDR3 nucleotides are TGCGCCAGCAGCTTGGGATTATCGGAGCCCCAGCATTTT. Protein sequence: CASSLGLSEPQHF.

CDR3 nucleotide sequence: TGTGCCAGCAGCCGGGGGGGATCCCCAAATGAAAAACTGTTTTTT. Translated, it gives CASSRGGSPNEKLFF. The V and J genes are TRBV7-2 and TRBJ1-4; a possible D gene is TRBD1 (5 bases). This CDR3 has 15 amino acids. Germline CDR1 is SGHTA and CDR2 is FQGNSA. V was trimmed by 5 bases and J by 5 bases, leaving 15 bases between them.

This clone was seen more than once but under ten times. The rearrangement uses TRBV4-2 and TRBJ1-3; 8 bases align to TRBD1. The CDR3 has 16 residues. From germline, CDR1 is LGHNA and CDR2 YNFKEQ. The V and J ends lost 4 bases and 3 bases, in that order; junction bases with no gene match: 8. CDR3 protein: CASSRETGEGGNTIYF. In nucleotides, the CDR3 is TGTGCCAGCAGCCGAGAGACAGGGGAAGGTGGAAACACCATATATTTT.

The chain couples TRBV6-5 to TRBJ2-7, with D possibly being TRBD2 (7 bases). Looked up from germline, CDR1 is MNHEY and CDR2 is SVGAGI. V dropped 0 bases and J dropped 2 bases, with 11 bases sitting between them. The CDR3 contains 15 residues. As DNA, the CDR3 is TGTGCCAGCAGTTACTCCGGGGAGGGGGCCTACGAGCAGTACTTC. Amino acids: CASSYSGEGAYEQYF.

This chain uses TRBV6-4 with TRBJ2-3, with D tentatively TRBD1 (6 bases). The CDR3 sequence is 13 residues long. Germline lookup yields CDR1 MRHNA and CDR2 SNTAGT. V was shortened by 6 bases and J by 6 bases, with 13 bases between the two germline ends. The CDR3 protein is CASRNTGSDTQYF. In DNA, the CDR3 is TGTGCCAGCAGAAATACAGGGTCCGATACGCAGTATTTT.

The chain employs TRBV5-4 and TRBJ2-7, with 9 bases lining up with TRBD1. The ends lost 4 bases at V and 4 bases at J; junction bases unmatched: 3. Germline V gene sequence: CDR1 SGHNT, CDR2 YYREEE (reference sequence). The CDR3 loop spans 13 amino acids. This CDR3 reads CASSRGQGYEQYF. CDR3 nucleotide sequence: TGTGCCAGCAGCAGGGGACAGGGATACGAGCAGTACTTC.

The chain couples TRBV5-8 to TRBJ1-5; 8 positions agree with TRBD1. V shed 4 bases and J 2 bases; nucleotides not matched to a gene: 8. From germline, CDR1 is SGHTS and CDR2 YDEGEE. This CDR3 spans 16 amino acids. CDR3 bases: TGTGCCAGCAGCACACGGACAGGGAGGGGCAATCAGCCCCAGCATTTT. Amino acid sequence: CASSTRTGRGNQPQHF.

The chain is built from TRBV5-1 and TRBJ2-6; no firm D call. In germline, CDR1 is SGHRS, CDR2 YFSETQ. The V end lost 1 base, the J end lost 1 base, and 3 bases lay between the germline ends. The CDR3 contains 14 residues. This chain's CDR3 is CASSLSSGANVLTF. As DNA, the CDR3 is TGCGCCAGCAGCTTGTCATCTGGGGCCAACGTCCTGACTTTC.

This chain links TRBV10-2 with TRBJ1-1, with D uncertain. Germline V gives CDR1 WSHSY, CDR2 SAAADI. V lost 6 bases to trimming and J lost 0 bases, with 2 bases between them. This CDR3 spans 11 amino acids. The CDR3 DNA is TGCGCCAGCAGCCTGAACACTGAAGCTTTCTTT. It is translated as CASSLNTEAFF.